The rows below give T cell receptor beta chains drawn from one sample of a study of shared clonotypes between healthy human individuals. The table came from immunoSEQ multiplex PCR; TCRdb's copy has only in-frame clones and leaves some out. The table shows over a million clones, with roughly 97% occurring only once. The sequencing input was naive CD4+ T cells sorted from blood. These receptors were taken from a young man in good health. Each CDR3 is given with its conserved first and last residue. The order of the fields is clone size, V gene, D gene, J gene, CDR3 protein, CDR3 DNA. A D gene is named only where the DNA matches it firmly. Clone size appears in some rows only: once, few, many, or a class for an expanded clone.

.	TRBV28	TRBD2	TRBJ2-3	CASSLWTSGSTDTQYF	TGTGCCAGCAGTTTATGGACTAGCGGGAGTACAGATACGCAGTATTTT
.	TRBV7-3	.	TRBJ2-1	CASSLTGRFDGQFF	TGTGCCAGCAGCTTAACGGGTAGATTCGATGGGCAGTTCTTC
once	TRBV19	.	TRBJ2-7	CASSINLRPSYEQYF	TGTGCCAGTAGTATCAACCTAAGACCCTCCTACGAGCAGTACTTC
.	TRBV7-3	.	TRBJ2-5	CASSLWGSGTQYF	TGTGCCAGCAGCTTATGGGGATCTGGGACCCAGTACTTC
.	TRBV19	.	TRBJ2-6	CASTLGQSGANVLTF	TGTGCCAGTACCCTCGGACAGTCTGGGGCCAACGTCCTGACTTTC
.	TRBV5-5	.	TRBJ2-3	CASSQNTDTQYF	TGTGCCAGCAGCCAAAACACAGATACGCAGTATTTT
.	TRBV5-5	.	TRBJ2-5	CASSLYLETQYF	TGTGCCAGCAGCTTGTATCTAGAGACCCAGTACTTC
.	TRBV9	TRBD2	TRBJ2-1	CASSAPSFGRGHNEQFF	TGTGCCAGCAGCGCGCCTAGCTTCGGGAGGGGTCACAATGAGCAGTTCTTC
.	TRBV20-1	.	TRBJ1-1	CSARFNTEAFF	TGCAGTGCTAGATTCAACACTGAAGCTTTCTTT
few	TRBV28	.	TRBJ1-1	CASSLSGREAFF	TGTGCCAGCAGTTTATCGGGCAGGGAAGCTTTCTTT
.	TRBV7-2	.	TRBJ2-7	CASSLVGGIEQYF	TGTGCCAGCAGCCTGGTCGGGGGAATCGAGCAGTACTTC
.	TRBV19	.	TRBJ1-5	CASSIRANQPQHF	TGTGCCAGTAGTATCCGGGCGAACCAGCCCCAGCATTTT
.	TRBV5-1	.	TRBJ2-1	CASSPGSQGYNEQFF	TGCGCCAGCAGCCCCGGGAGCCAGGGGTACAATGAGCAGTTCTTC
.	TRBV6-6	.	TRBJ1-2	CASSYSKHGNYGYTF	TGTGCCAGCAGTTATTCCAAGCACGGAAACTATGGCTACACCTTC
.	TRBV4-3	.	TRBJ1-1	CASSQDGTLNTEAFF	TGCGCCAGCAGCCAAGATGGGACCCTGAACACTGAAGCTTTCTTT